This is a list of T cell receptor beta chains from one sample in a study of long-term antiretroviral therapy in people with HIV. TCRdb keeps only in-frame clones here, not all; method: immunoSEQ multiplex PCR. Of more than 25,000 clones in the sample, roughly 98% are singletons; the top ten hold 1.5% to 2%. Source: unsorted PBMCs, taken 7.6 years after starting antiretroviral therapy. These receptors were collected from a man aged 25 to 40 with HIV. The CDR3 runs from the conserved cysteine through the conserved F or W. Fields, in order: clone size, D gene, J gene, V gene, CDR3 protein, CDR3 DNA. D genes are given only for firm matches. Clone size is given for some rows only: seen once, a few or many times, or a class if the clone is expanded.

>.|.|TRBJ2-2|TRBV4-3
CASSVDWANTGELFF
TGCGCCAGCAGCGTCGATTGGGCCAACACCGGGGAGCTGTTTTTT
>.|.|TRBJ1-1|TRBV11-2
CASSLGMGSYTEAFF
TGTGCCAGCAGCTTGGGGATGGGATCATACACTGAAGCTTTCTTT
>.|.|TRBJ1-2|TRBV7-6
CASSLNRNSHGYTF
TGTGCCAGCAGCTTAAATAGGAACAGCCATGGCTACACCTTC
>.|.|TRBJ1-4|TRBV6-5
CASSLSDWGEKLFF
TGTGCCAGCAGCCTCAGCGATTGGGGTGAAAAACTGTTTTTT
>.|TRBD2|TRBJ2-3|TRBV27
CASSPFSGSTDTQYF
TGTGCCAGCAGCCCCTTTAGCGGGAGTACAGATACGCAGTATTTT
>once|.|TRBJ1-1|TRBV10-3
CAISPGNTEAFF
TGTGCCATCAGTCCCGGGAACACTGAAGCTTTCTTT
>.|TRBD1|TRBJ2-7|TRBV28
CASRTGTRYEQYF
TGTGCCAGCCGGACAGGAACTCGCTACGAGCAGTACTTC
>.|TRBD1|TRBJ2-7|TRBV12-5
CASGPGTGYEQYF
TGTGCTAGTGGGCCCGGGACAGGCTACGAGCAGTACTTC
>.|TRBD2|TRBJ2-3|TRBV2
CASRGTTDTQYF
TGTGCCAGCAGGGGGACTACCGATACGCAGTATTTT
>.|.|TRBJ1-3|TRBV9
CASSDRFETIYF
TGTGCCAGCAGTGACAGATTTGAGACCATATATTTT
>.|TRBD1|TRBJ2-2|TRBV14
CASSRTGANTGELFF
TGTGCCAGCAGCAGGACAGGAGCAAACACCGGGGAGCTGTTTTTT
>once|.|TRBJ1-4|TRBV6-5
CASSSTRGDGEKLFF
TGTGCCAGCAGCTCAACGCGGGGCGATGGTGAAAAACTGTTTTTT
>.|.|TRBJ1-1|TRBV5-1
CASSLLENTEAFF
TGCGCCAGCAGCTTGCTTGAGAACACTGAAGCTTTCTTT
>.|.|TRBJ2-7|TRBV11-2
CASSLVRVGRTASYEQYF
TGTGCCAGCAGCTTAGTGAGAGTCGGTAGGACAGCCTCCTACGAGCAGTACTTC
>.|.|TRBJ1-1|TRBV30
CAWVDGYNTEAFF
TGTGCCTGGGTCGACGGTTACAACACTGAAGCTTTCTTT
>.|.|TRBJ1-5|TRBV2
CASSGGGPNQPQHF
TGTGCCAGCAGTGGGGGCGGACCCAATCAGCCCCAGCATTTT
>once|.|TRBJ2-2|TRBV9
CASSPRLHITNTGELFF
TGTGCCAGCAGCCCCCGCCTGCATATCACGAACACCGGGGAGCTGTTTTTT
>.|.|TRBJ2-5|TRBV2
CASRGRGETQYF
TGTGCCAGCAGGGGACGTGGAGAGACCCAGTACTTC
>.|TRBD2|TRBJ2-7|TRBV7-2
CASSRATSGGTYEQYF
TGTGCCAGCAGCCGTGCCACTAGCGGGGGGACTTACGAGCAGTACTTC
>.|.|TRBJ2-7|TRBV5-5
CASSNPPGDTYSSYEQYF
TGTGCCAGCAGCAACCCACCGGGAGACACGTATAGCTCCTACGAGCAGTACTTC
>.|.|TRBJ2-6|TRBV18
CATSPSGANVLTF
TGTGCCACCTCCCCCTCTGGGGCCAACGTCCTGACTTTC
>once|.|TRBJ1-1|TRBV7-6
CASLRGLGTEAFF
TGTGCCAGCCTCAGAGGGCTCGGGACTGAAGCTTTCTTT
>.|TRBD2|TRBJ2-1|TRBV10-3
CATVAGTYNEQFF
TGTGCCACCGTAGCGGGGACCTACAATGAGCAGTTCTTC
>.|TRBD2|TRBJ2-5|TRBV15
CATSRGSAGETQYF
TGTGCCACCAGCAGAGGATCAGCGGGGGAGACCCAGTACTTC
>.|.|TRBJ1-5|TRBV10-3
CATRGRTVSNQPQHF
TGTGCCACCCGTGGGAGGACAGTTAGCAATCAGCCCCAGCATTTT
>.|.|TRBJ2-5|TRBV7-3
CASSLDPGDGETQYF
TGTGCCAGCAGCTTAGACCCCGGGGACGGAGAGACCCAGTACTTC
>.|.|TRBJ2-7|TRBV5-1
CASSRTHREPLKEQYF
TGCGCCAGCAGCAGGACGCACCGGGAACCTTTGAAAGAGCAGTACTTC
>.|.|TRBJ1-4|TRBV9
CASSVTGEKLFF
TGTGCCAGCAGCGTAACAGGGGAAAAACTGTTTTTT
>once|.|TRBJ1-4|TRBV19
CASSSRATDNEKLFF
TGTGCCAGTAGTAGTCGGGCGACGGATAATGAAAAACTGTTTTTT
>.|.|TRBJ1-1|TRBV5-1
CASSLYGDITEAFF
TGCGCCAGCAGCTTGTATGGGGACATCACTGAAGCTTTCTTT
>.|.|TRBJ2-7|TRBV19
CASSDPWTDTYEQYF
TGTGCCAGTAGTGATCCCTGGACAGACACCTACGAGCAGTACTTC
>.|.|TRBJ1-6|TRBV10-3
CAIAPIYNSPLHF
TGTGCCATCGCCCCGATCTATAATTCACCCCTCCACTTT
>.|.|TRBJ1-6|TRBV7-2
CASSLIRARGSPLHF
TGTGCCAGCAGCTTAATCAGGGCCAGAGGCTCACCCCTCCACTTT
>once|.|TRBJ1-5|TRBV9
CASSAGGRNQPQHF
TGTGCCAGCAGCGCTGGTGGGCGCAATCAGCCCCAGCATTTT
>.|.|TRBJ2-5|TRBV6-5
CASSYGQRETQYF
TGTGCCAGCAGTTACGGCCAGCGGGAGACCCAGTACTTC
>.|TRBD2|TRBJ2-7|TRBV10-2
CASGEGGRSYEQYF
TGCGCCAGCGGGGAGGGAGGACGGTCCTACGAGCAGTACTTC
>.|.|TRBJ2-7|TRBV2
CASSASYEQYF
TGTGCCAGCAGTGCGAGTTACGAGCAGTACTTC
>.|.|TRBJ2-1|TRBV10-3
CAISGVSYNEQFF
TGTGCCATCAGCGGGGTCTCCTACAATGAGCAGTTCTTC
>.|.|TRBJ2-7|TRBV5-8
CASSRPGATIYEQYF
TGTGCCAGCAGCCGACCTGGGGCCACAATCTACGAGCAGTACTTC
>.|.|TRBJ1-2|TRBV21-1
CASSRSGGYGYTF
TGTGCCAGCAGCAGGTCAGGTGGCTATGGCTACACCTTC
>.|.|TRBJ2-5|TRBV2
CASKRESKETQYF
TGTGCCAGCAAAAGGGAAAGTAAAGAGACCCAGTACTTC
>.|.|TRBJ2-7|TRBV10-3
CAISGRGKEQYF
TGTGCCATCAGTGGTCGAGGGAAGGAGCAGTACTTC
>.|.|TRBJ1-1|TRBV6-5
CASRPGMNTEAFF
TGTGCCAGCAGGCCGGGAATGAACACTGAAGCTTTCTTT
>.|TRBD1|TRBJ2-7|TRBV9
CASSVDGQGEQYF
TGTGCCAGCAGCGTAGATGGACAGGGCGAGCAGTACTTC
>.|TRBD1|TRBJ1-4|TRBV6-1
CASKTGQRNEKLFF
TGTGCCAGCAAGACGGGACAGAGGAATGAAAAACTGTTTTTT
>.|TRBD1|TRBJ2-7|TRBV27
CASSLGTGLGEQYF
TGTGCCAGCAGCCTCGGGACAGGGTTGGGGGAGCAGTACTTC
>.|.|TRBJ2-7|TRBV4-3
CASSRILGPSYEQYF
TGCGCCAGCAGCCGGATCCTGGGTCCCTCCTACGAGCAGTACTTC
>.|.|TRBJ2-5|TRBV10-3
CASKVQGTETQYF
TGTGCCAGCAAGGTACAGGGTACAGAGACCCAGTACTTC
>.|.|TRBJ2-7|TRBV7-6
CASSLSRARTAYEQYF
TGTGCCAGCAGCTTATCCCGGGCGCGAACTGCCTACGAGCAGTACTTC
>.|.|TRBJ2-2|TRBV7-6
CASSFSSGELFF
TGTGCCAGCAGCTTTTCGTCCGGGGAGCTGTTTTTT
>once|TRBD1|TRBJ1-6|TRBV5-6
CASSLASGTGTRSPLHF
TGTGCCAGCAGCTTGGCTTCTGGGACAGGGACTCGTTCACCCCTCCACTTT
>.|.|TRBJ2-3|TRBV7-2
CASSSPTGSDTQYF
TGTGCCAGCAGCTCACCGACAGGATCAGATACGCAGTATTTT
>.|TRBD2|TRBJ2-1|TRBV15
CATSSPISSGVYNEQFF
TGTGCCACCAGCAGCCCTATATCTAGCGGGGTTTACAATGAGCAGTTCTTC
>.|.|TRBJ1-2|TRBV6-1
CASSEARRNGYTF
TGTGCCAGCAGTGAAGCGCGAAGGAATGGCTACACCTTC